Each of the 15 T cell receptor beta chains below was sequenced from the same sample in a study of cytomegalovirus exposure and HLA in healthy donors. Researchers ran the PCR with 60 Vbeta and 13 Jbeta primers. TCRdb's table, derived via immunoSEQ multiplex PCR, lists solely in-frame clones and lacks some. Among about 150,000 clones, 64% were seen once, and the ten largest hold 2.4%. The specimen sequenced was PBMCs. The origin of the receptors is a woman in her thirties or forties in good health and CMV-seronegative.

This chain connects TRBV7-2 to TRBJ2-2; 14 bases fit TRBD2. CDR3 length: 15 amino acids. J lost 5 bases, V lost 6 bases, and 2 bases had no gene match. Germline CDR1 SGHTA, CDR2 FQGNSA. DNA for the CDR3: TGTGCCAGCAGGCGGACTAGCGGGAGGACCGGGGAGCTGTTTTTT. It translates to CASRRTSGRTGELFF.

V is TRBV5-4 and J is TRBJ1-1; no clear D gene. The CDR3 has 14 amino acids. Germline V gene sequence: CDR1 SGHNT, CDR2 YYREEE (reference sequence). Trimming stripped 3 bases from V and 2 bases from J, with 11 bases between. The CDR3 spells CASSSLSVNTEAFF. CDR3 nucleotides: TGTGCCAGCAGCTCCCTAAGCGTTAACACTGAAGCTTTCTTT.

The chain has TRBV9 and TRBJ1-2; 7 bases are a match to TRBD1. V lost 0 bases, J lost 0 bases, and 8 bases stayed unmatched. The CDR3 loop spans 17 amino acids. Germline assignment: CDR1 SGDLS and CDR2 YYNGEE. The chain's CDR3 is CASSVGAGQTTNYGYTF. CDR3 bases: TGTGCCAGCAGCGTAGGGGCGGGACAGACGACTAACTATGGCTACACCTTC.

This clone has just one count. The gene calls are TRBV27 and TRBJ1-2; tentative D call: TRBD1 (6 bases). This CDR3 contains 15 residues. V dropped 4 bases and J dropped 8 bases, with 20 bases sitting between them. Germline V gene data show CDR1 as MNHEY and CDR2 as SMNVEV (reference sequence). This CDR3 is CASSSTEKGGEGYTF. CDR3 coding DNA: TGTGCCAGCAGTTCTACCGAGAAGGGGGGGGAGGGCTACACCTTC.

This clone was detected a few times. V and J are TRBV5-1 and TRBJ2-7; TRBD1 matches 7 bases. Per germline, CDR1 SGHRS and CDR2 YFSETQ. Trimming at V came to 7 bases and at J to 7 bases, leaving 14 bases not matched to a gene. The CDR3 spans 14 residues. CDR3 in amino acids: CASGSQTGVGEQYF. CDR3 bases: TGCGCCAGCGGATCCCAAACAGGGGTTGGGGAGCAGTACTTC.

This chain connects TRBV6-1 to TRBJ2-2; perhaps TRBD2 as D (6 bases). The V end was cut by 5 bases, the J end by 1 base, with 11 bases between. Germline V gene lookup returns CDR1 MNHNS and CDR2 SASEGT. This CDR3 is built from 15 residues. The CDR3 nucleotides are TGTGCCAGCAGTCCACTAGCTTTGAACACCGGGGAGCTGTTTTTT. Translation: CASSPLALNTGELFF.

Regarding this clone: One end of the junction is discordant with germline, which a read error may explain. The rearrangement links TRBV6-5 to TRBJ1-5; D unclear. The CDR3 is made up of 13 amino acids. Looked up from germline, CDR1 is MNHEY and CDR2 is SVGAGI. The CDR3 DNA is TGTGCCAGCGCCGGGAACTTCAATCGGCCCCAGCATTTT. This codes for CASAGNFNRPQHF.

V usage is TRBV7-2 and J usage is TRBJ1-6; 12 nucleotides agree with TRBD1. The CDR3 totals 17 residues. Germline CDR1 SGHTA, CDR2 FQGNSA. V lost 5 bases and J lost 5; bases outside the gene matches: 7. CDR3 region: CASSPPGQGANNSPLHF. The DNA of the CDR3 is TGTGCCAGCAGCCCCCCGGGACAGGGGGCGAATAATTCACCCCTCCACTTT.

A few counts support this clone. The V gene is TRBV9, the J gene TRBJ1-3; no firm D call. The CDR3 is 14 amino acids. Deletions cut 0 bases from V and 2 bases from J, with 6 bases between. Germline CDR1 reads SGDLS; CDR2 reads YYNGEE. The CDR3 loop reads CASSVGETGNTIYF. The CDR3 DNA reads TGTGCCAGCAGCGTAGGGGAGACTGGAAACACCATATATTTT.

V is TRBV19 and J is TRBJ2-3; 12 bases match TRBD2. The germline V gene has CDR1 LNHDA and CDR2 SQIVND (reference sequence). CDR3 size: 17 residues. Trimming at V came to 5 bases and at J to 2 bases, leaving 8 bases not matched to a gene. Here the CDR3 reads CASSPLAGGRHTDTQYF. CDR3 sequence (DNA): TGTGCCAGTAGTCCTCTAGCGGGGGGGCGTCACACAGATACGCAGTATTTT. Variable domain in full (rest from reference TRBV19 and TRBJ2-3): DGGITQSPKYLFRKEGQNVTLSCEQNLNHDAMYWYRQDPGQGLRLIYYSQIVNDFQKGDIAEGYSVSREKKESFPLTVTSAQKNPTAFYLCASSPLAGGRHTDTQYFGPGTRLTVL.

V is TRBV5-1 and J is TRBJ2-3; a possible D gene is TRBD2 (6 bases). Germline lookup yields CDR1 SGHRS and CDR2 YFSETQ. There are 16 residues in the CDR3. V shed 7 bases and J shed 5 bases, with 23 bases lying between them. The CDR3 region is CASHPSAGGVRDTQYF. The CDR3 coding sequence is TGCGCCAGCCACCCCTCCGCCGGGGGTGTTCGAGATACGCAGTATTTT.

This chain uses TRBV28 with TRBJ1-1, with 10 bases lining up with TRBD1. This CDR3 is built from 16 residues. Germline V gene sequence: CDR1 MDHEN, CDR2 SYDVKM. V shed 4 bases and J 0 bases; nucleotides not matched to a gene: 5. The CDR3 loop is CASSSGTGVMNTEAFF. CDR3 nucleotides: TGTGCCAGCAGTTCCGGGACAGGGGTGATGAACACTGAAGCTTTCTTT.

This clone was observed a handful of times. CDR3 nucleotides: TGTGCCAGTAGTATTGGAAGGGGGCGCTCCTACGAGCAGTACTTC. Translating it yields CASSIGRGRSYEQYF. The chain employs TRBV19 and TRBJ2-5; 7 nucleotides line up with TRBD1. The last part of the DNA fits TRBJ2-7 better; the J call may be wrong. Per germline, CDR1 LNHDA and CDR2 SQIVND (reference sequence). The CDR3 has 15 residues.

This chain joins TRBV5-4 and TRBJ2-1; 7 positions agree with TRBD2. The length of the CDR3 is 16 residues. Germline lookup yields CDR1 SGHNT and CDR2 YYREEE (reference sequence). Losses at the gene ends were 3 bases for V and 5 bases for J; bases not matched to a gene: 11. The DNA of the CDR3 is TGTGCCAGCAGCTCGGGAGGTAAGCGGCCTAACAATGAGCAGTTCTTC. It is translated as CASSSGGKRPNNEQFF.

A word on this clone: The same CDR3 is also encoded by other DNA sequences in this sample. The chain recombines TRBV11-2 with TRBJ1-5; D is perhaps TRBD1 (6 bases). The V gene lost 3 bases and the J gene lost 0 bases, with 6 bases spanning the gap. The CDR3 runs 14 residues. Germline CDR1 SGHAT, CDR2 FQNNGV. CDR3 DNA sequence: TGTGCCAGCAGCTTGGACAGTAGCAATCAGCCCCAGCATTTT. Amino acid sequence: CASSLDSSNQPQHF.